These T cell receptor beta chains were read from a single sample in a study of CD8+ T cells in alopecia areata. Data came from immunoSEQ multiplex PCR; TCRdb stores just in-frame clones and leaves some out. The sample lists approximately 280,000 clones; roughly 60% were seen once. This specimen was CD4+ T cells sorted from blood, taken at week 24, from a patient treated with tofacitinib. The receptor source for this set is a human donor with alopecia areata. CDR3s include the opening cysteine and the closing phenylalanine or tryptophan. D genes are given only for firm matches. The size entry is marked missing in some rows and otherwise reads once, few, many or a size class.

abundance: -
j_gene: TRBJ1-6
len: 16
d_gene: TRBD1
v_gene: TRBV4-3
CDR3aa: CASSHYRDRGNSPLHF
CDR3nt: TGCGCCAGCAGCCATTACCGGGACAGGGGTAATTCACCCCTCCACTTT

abundance: -
j_gene: TRBJ1-5
len: 14
d_gene: -
v_gene: TRBV19
CDR3aa: CASSRAARNQPQHF
CDR3nt: TGTGCCAGTAGTAGGGCGGCTCGCAATCAGCCCCAGCATTTT

abundance: -
j_gene: TRBJ1-2
len: 13
d_gene: -
v_gene: TRBV5-6
CDR3aa: CASSPPAGDGYTF
CDR3nt: TGTGCCAGCAGCCCGCCGGCGGGCGATGGCTACACCTTC

abundance: -
j_gene: TRBJ2-5
len: 15
d_gene: -
v_gene: TRBV4-1
CDR3aa: CASSQRRGVQETQYF
CDR3nt: TGCGCCAGCAGCCAGAGGAGGGGAGTCCAAGAGACCCAGTACTTC

abundance: -
j_gene: TRBJ2-3
len: 11
d_gene: -
v_gene: TRBV28
CDR3aa: CASSFDHTQYF
CDR3nt: TGTGCCAGCAGTTTCGATCATACGCAGTATTTT

abundance: few
j_gene: TRBJ1-1
len: 16
d_gene: -
v_gene: TRBV7-3
CDR3aa: CASSLTGGPPGTEAFF
CDR3nt: TGTGCCAGCAGCTTAACTGGGGGACCCCCTGGGACTGAAGCTTTCTTT

abundance: few
j_gene: TRBJ2-3
len: 13
d_gene: TRBD2
v_gene: TRBV19
CDR3aa: CASSTSGVDTQYF
CDR3nt: TGTGCCAGTAGTACTAGCGGGGTAGATACGCAGTATTTT

abundance: -
j_gene: TRBJ2-5
len: 16
d_gene: TRBD2
v_gene: TRBV7-9
CDR3aa: CASSSLGLANQETQYF
CDR3nt: TGTGCCAGCAGCTCCCTGGGACTAGCGAACCAAGAGACCCAGTACTTC

abundance: few
j_gene: TRBJ2-4
len: 12
d_gene: TRBD1
v_gene: TRBV29-1
CDR3aa: CSVGDRKNIQYF
CDR3nt: TGCAGCGTTGGGGACAGGAAAAACATTCAGTACTTC

abundance: few
j_gene: TRBJ2-1
len: 17
d_gene: -
v_gene: TRBV29-1
CDR3aa: CSVFAPERSHSYNEQFF
CDR3nt: TGCAGCGTTTTTGCCCCTGAGCGGTCTCACTCCTACAATGAGCAGTTCTTC

abundance: -
j_gene: TRBJ2-4
len: 16
d_gene: TRBD2
v_gene: TRBV18
CDR3aa: CASSRSSGGGQDIQYF
CDR3nt: TGTGCCAGCTCCCGTTCGAGCGGGGGGGGCCAGGACATTCAGTACTTC

abundance: -
j_gene: TRBJ1-3
len: 15
d_gene: TRBD1
v_gene: TRBV29-1
CDR3aa: CSVFYRGSSGNTIYF
CDR3nt: TGCAGCGTCTTCTACAGGGGGAGTTCTGGAAACACCATATATTTT

abundance: -
j_gene: TRBJ2-2
len: 15
d_gene: -
v_gene: TRBV4-3
CDR3aa: CASSQAQPNTGELFF
CDR3nt: TGCGCCAGCAGCCAGGCACAACCGAACACCGGGGAGCTGTTTTTT

abundance: -
j_gene: TRBJ1-2
len: 14
d_gene: -
v_gene: TRBV27
CDR3aa: CASSPRDGDYGYTF
CDR3nt: TGTGCCAGCAGTCCCCGGGACGGAGACTATGGCTACACCTTC

abundance: -
j_gene: TRBJ1-2
len: 14
d_gene: -
v_gene: TRBV4-1
CDR3aa: CASSQGESWGGYTF
CDR3nt: TGCGCCAGCAGCCAAGGGGAGTCCTGGGGGGGCTACACCTTC

abundance: few
j_gene: TRBJ1-3
len: 14
d_gene: -
v_gene: TRBV6-6
CDR3aa: CASSYQGSGNTIYF
CDR3nt: TGTGCCAGCAGTTACCAGGGCTCTGGAAACACCATATATTTT

abundance: -
j_gene: TRBJ1-2
len: 11
d_gene: -
v_gene: TRBV19
CDR3aa: CASSMSRGYTF
CDR3nt: TGTGCCAGTAGCATGTCTCGCGGCTACACCTTC

abundance: -
j_gene: TRBJ2-7
len: 15
d_gene: -
v_gene: TRBV5-1
CDR3aa: CASSSLTSGRYEQYF
CDR3nt: TGCGCCAGCAGCTCCCTGACGTCAGGGAGATACGAGCAGTACTTC

abundance: once
j_gene: TRBJ2-5
len: 12
d_gene: -
v_gene: TRBV14
CDR3aa: CASKGDRGTQYF
CDR3nt: TGTGCCAGCAAAGGGGATAGAGGGACCCAGTACTTC

abundance: -
j_gene: TRBJ2-7
len: 15
d_gene: TRBD1
v_gene: TRBV25-1
CDR3aa: CASSPIRTGDYEQYF
CDR3nt: TGTGCCAGCAGTCCAATTCGGACAGGGGACTACGAGCAGTACTTC

abundance: few
j_gene: TRBJ2-1
len: 14
d_gene: -
v_gene: TRBV15
CDR3aa: CATSRDLAASEQFF
CDR3nt: TGTGCCACCAGCAGAGATTTGGCTGCTAGTGAGCAGTTCTTC

abundance: few
j_gene: TRBJ2-7
len: 15
d_gene: -
v_gene: TRBV7-2
CDR3aa: CASSPGLSISYEQYF
CDR3nt: TGTGCCAGCAGCCCAGGACTTTCTATCTCCTACGAGCAGTACTTC

abundance: few
j_gene: TRBJ2-5
len: 16
d_gene: TRBD2
v_gene: TRBV5-1
CDR3aa: CASSLYSSGGQETQYF
CDR3nt: TGCGCCAGCAGCTTGTATTCGAGCGGGGGCCAAGAGACCCAGTACTTC

abundance: -
j_gene: TRBJ2-3
len: 15
d_gene: -
v_gene: TRBV2
CDR3aa: CASSLQGSGTDTQYF
CDR3nt: TGTGCCAGCAGTCTACAGGGCAGCGGCACAGATACGCAGTATTTT

abundance: few
j_gene: TRBJ2-2
len: 15
d_gene: -
v_gene: TRBV5-1
CDR3aa: CASSLVSRGTGELFF
CDR3nt: TGCGCCAGCAGCTTGGTTTCCAGGGGCACCGGGGAGCTGTTTTTT

abundance: -
j_gene: TRBJ1-1
len: 12
d_gene: -
v_gene: TRBV7-9
CDR3aa: CASSLVRGEAFF
CDR3nt: TGTGCCAGCAGCTTAGTGCGGGGCGAAGCTTTCTTT

abundance: -
j_gene: TRBJ1-6
len: 15
d_gene: -
v_gene: TRBV7-2
CDR3aa: CASSLGPGGQSPLHF
CDR3nt: TGTGCCAGCAGCTTAGGCCCGGGCGGTCAGTCACCCCTCCACTTT

abundance: -
j_gene: TRBJ2-5
len: 17
d_gene: -
v_gene: TRBV7-9
CDR3aa: CASSLDFRGKIVGTQYF
CDR3nt: TGTGCCAGCAGCTTAGATTTCCGAGGAAAAATCGTGGGCACCCAGTACTTC

abundance: -
j_gene: TRBJ1-6
len: 15
d_gene: -
v_gene: TRBV30
CDR3aa: CAWSPTVRLGSPLHF
CDR3nt: TGTGCCTGGAGTCCGACAGTGCGTTTGGGATCACCCCTCCACTTT

abundance: few
j_gene: TRBJ1-4
len: 11
d_gene: -
v_gene: TRBV5-4
CDR3aa: CASSLAEKLFF
CDR3nt: TGTGCCAGCAGCTTAGCCGAAAAACTGTTTTTT